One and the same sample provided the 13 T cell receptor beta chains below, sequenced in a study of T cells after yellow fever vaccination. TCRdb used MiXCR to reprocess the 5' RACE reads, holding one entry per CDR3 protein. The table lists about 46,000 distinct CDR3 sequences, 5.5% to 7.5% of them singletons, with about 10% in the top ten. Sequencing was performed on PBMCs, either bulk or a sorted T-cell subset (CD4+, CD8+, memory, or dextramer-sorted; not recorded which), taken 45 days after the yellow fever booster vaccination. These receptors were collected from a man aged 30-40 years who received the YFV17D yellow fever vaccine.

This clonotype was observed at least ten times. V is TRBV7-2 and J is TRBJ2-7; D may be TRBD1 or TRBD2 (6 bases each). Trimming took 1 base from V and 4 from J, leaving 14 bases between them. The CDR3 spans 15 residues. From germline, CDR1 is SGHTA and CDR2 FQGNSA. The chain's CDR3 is CASSLGGGLRYEQYF. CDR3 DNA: TGTGCCAGCAGCTTAGGAGGGGGGCTCAGATACGAGCAGTACTTC. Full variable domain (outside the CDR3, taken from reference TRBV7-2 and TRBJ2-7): GAGVSQSPSNKVTEKGKDVELRCDPISGHTALYWYRQSLGQGLEFLIYFQGNSAPDKSGLPSDRFSAERTGGSVSTLTIQRTQQEDSAVYLCASSLGGGLRYEQYFGPGTRLTVT.

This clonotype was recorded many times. This chain's CDR3 is CASSIPGTGGNTQYF. Written as DNA, the CDR3 is TGTGCCAGCAGCATCCCCGGGACAGGGGGCAATACGCAGTATTTT. This sequence joins TRBV7-2 and TRBJ2-3; 12 positions match TRBD1. The V gene's germline CDR1 is SGHTA and CDR2 FQGNSA. The V and J ends lost 5 bases and 7 bases, in that order; junction bases with no gene match: 7. This CDR3 has 15 amino acids.

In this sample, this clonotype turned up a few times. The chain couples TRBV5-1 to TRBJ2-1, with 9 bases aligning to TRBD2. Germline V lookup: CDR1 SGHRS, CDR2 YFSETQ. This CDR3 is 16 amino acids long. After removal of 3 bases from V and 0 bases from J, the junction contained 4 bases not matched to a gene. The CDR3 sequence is CASSYLAGNSYNEQFF. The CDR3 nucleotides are TGCGCCAGCAGCTACCTAGCGGGGAACTCCTACAATGAGCAGTTCTTC.

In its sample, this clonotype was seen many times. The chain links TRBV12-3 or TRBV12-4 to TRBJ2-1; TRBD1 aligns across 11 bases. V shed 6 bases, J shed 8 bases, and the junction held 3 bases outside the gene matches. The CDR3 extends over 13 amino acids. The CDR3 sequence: CASRGQGADEQFF. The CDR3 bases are TGTGCCAGCAGAGGACAGGGGGCCGATGAGCAGTTCTTC.

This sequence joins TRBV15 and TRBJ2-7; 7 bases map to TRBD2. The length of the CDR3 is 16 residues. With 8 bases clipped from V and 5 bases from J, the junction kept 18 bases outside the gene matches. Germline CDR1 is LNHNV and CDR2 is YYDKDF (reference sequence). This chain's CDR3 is CATSGTTTVRIDEQYF. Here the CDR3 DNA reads TGTGCCACCTCCGGGACTACAACGGTTCGAATCGACGAGCAGTACTTC.

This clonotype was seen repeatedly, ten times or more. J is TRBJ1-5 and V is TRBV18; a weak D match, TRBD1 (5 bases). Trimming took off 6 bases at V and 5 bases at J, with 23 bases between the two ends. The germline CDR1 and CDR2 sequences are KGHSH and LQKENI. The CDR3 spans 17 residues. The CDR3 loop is CASSPGQSRGGDQPQHF. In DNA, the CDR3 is TGTGCCAGCTCCCCCGGGCAGTCAAGGGGAGGGGATCAGCCCCAGCATTTT.

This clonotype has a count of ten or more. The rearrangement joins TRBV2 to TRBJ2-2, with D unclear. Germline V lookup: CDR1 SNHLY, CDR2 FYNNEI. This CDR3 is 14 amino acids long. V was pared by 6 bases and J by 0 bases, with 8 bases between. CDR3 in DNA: TGTGCCAGCAGAGGACGTTCGAACACCGGGGAGCTGTTTTTT. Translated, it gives CASRGRSNTGELFF.

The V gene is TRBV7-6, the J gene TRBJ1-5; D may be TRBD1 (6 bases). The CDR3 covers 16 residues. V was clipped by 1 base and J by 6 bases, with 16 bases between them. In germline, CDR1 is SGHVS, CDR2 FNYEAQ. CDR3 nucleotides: TGTGCCAGCAGCTTAGGTACCACAGGGACGAGTCAGCCCCAGCATTTT. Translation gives CASSLGTTGTSQPQHF.

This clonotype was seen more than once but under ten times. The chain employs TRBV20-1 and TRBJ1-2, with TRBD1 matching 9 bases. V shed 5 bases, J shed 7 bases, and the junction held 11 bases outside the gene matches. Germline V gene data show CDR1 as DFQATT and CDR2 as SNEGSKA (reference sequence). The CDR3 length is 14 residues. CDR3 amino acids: CSAPPLGTGIGYTF. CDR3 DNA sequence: TGCAGTGCTCCCCCGTTAGGGACAGGGATTGGCTACACCTTC.

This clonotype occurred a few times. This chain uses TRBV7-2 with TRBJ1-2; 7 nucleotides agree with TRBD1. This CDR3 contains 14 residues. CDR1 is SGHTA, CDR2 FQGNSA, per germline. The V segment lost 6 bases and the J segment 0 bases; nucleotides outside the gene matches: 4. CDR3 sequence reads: CASRFTGANYGYTF. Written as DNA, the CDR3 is TGTGCCAGCAGATTTACAGGGGCTAACTATGGCTACACCTTC.

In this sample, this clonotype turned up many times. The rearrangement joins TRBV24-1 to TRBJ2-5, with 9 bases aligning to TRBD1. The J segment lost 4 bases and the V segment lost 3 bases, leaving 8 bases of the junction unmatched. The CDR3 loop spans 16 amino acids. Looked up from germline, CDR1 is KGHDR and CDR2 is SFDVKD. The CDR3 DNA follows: TGTGCCACCAGTGATCCACCGGGACAGGGACCAGAGACCCAGTACTTC. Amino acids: CATSDPPGQGPETQYF.

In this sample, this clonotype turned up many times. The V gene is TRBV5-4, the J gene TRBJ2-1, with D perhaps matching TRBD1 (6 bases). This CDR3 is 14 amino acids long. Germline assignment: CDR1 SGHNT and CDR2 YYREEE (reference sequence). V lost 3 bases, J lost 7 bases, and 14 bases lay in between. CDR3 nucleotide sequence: TGTGCCAGCAGCTCAACACTTGACAGGAATGAGCAGTTCTTC. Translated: CASSSTLDRNEQFF.

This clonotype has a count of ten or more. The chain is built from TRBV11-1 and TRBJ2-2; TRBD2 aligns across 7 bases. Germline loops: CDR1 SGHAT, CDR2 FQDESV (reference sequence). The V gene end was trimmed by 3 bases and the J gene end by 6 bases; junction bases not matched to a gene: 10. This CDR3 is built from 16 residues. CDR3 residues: CASSFNPGGGAGELFF. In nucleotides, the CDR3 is TGTGCCAGCAGCTTCAATCCGGGGGGAGGTGCCGGGGAGCTGTTTTTT.